This T cell receptor (beta chain) derives from a study of spatial heterogeneity in lung cancer. Study context: In the raw reads, each unique TCR and UMI combination was present more than ten times on average.

The sample holds a few counts of this clonotype. Its matching antigen is unknown. With the library built for alpha chains, this beta chain is off target and its frequency is not meaningful. Germline CDR1 SGHAT, CDR2 FQNNGV. The V gene end was trimmed by 0 bases and the J gene end by 7 bases; junction bases not matched to a gene: 7. The CDR3 is 16 amino acids. Time point here: sample taken at primary tumor resection. TCRdb reprocessed the 5' RACE reads with MiXCR, giving one entry per CDR3 protein. The table records some 9,300 distinct CDR3 sequences, about 54% of them present only once. Study observations and caveats: Tumor T-cell coverage was an estimated 7% or so for alpha and approximately 13% for beta chains. Mutation counts in tumors were tracked by counts of expanded intratumoral alpha and beta TCRs.

This TCR was recovered from a female donor with early-stage non-small cell lung cancer. V is TRBV11-2 and J is TRBJ1-5; TRBD1 aligns across 9 bases. The material sequenced was lung tumor tissue, taken at surgery. The CDR3 nucleotides read TGTGCCAGCAGCTTAGATTCGGGACAGGGAGAACAGCCCCAGCATTTT. Amino acids: CASSLDSGQGEQPQHF.